The present T cell receptor (beta chain) was sequenced within a study of technical replicates of blood from a handful of donors. Assay: immunoSEQ multiplex PCR; the TCRdb copy retains only in-frame clones and omits some. The table includes 74,000 or so clones, 90% to 95% detected once. Germline CDR1 and CDR2: MDHEN and SYDVKM. The trim removed 6 bases at V and 2 bases at J, leaving 10 bases unmatched. CDR3 length: 16 residues. The chain links TRBV28 to TRBJ1-2; 9 nucleotides line up with TRBD1. The sequence derives from a human donor in good health. The sequencing sample was made of T cells isolated from PBMCs. This CDR3 reads CASRDPRGTGNYGYTF. The CDR3 DNA reads as TGTGCCAGCAGGGATCCCCGCGGGACAGGGAACTATGGCTACACCTTC.